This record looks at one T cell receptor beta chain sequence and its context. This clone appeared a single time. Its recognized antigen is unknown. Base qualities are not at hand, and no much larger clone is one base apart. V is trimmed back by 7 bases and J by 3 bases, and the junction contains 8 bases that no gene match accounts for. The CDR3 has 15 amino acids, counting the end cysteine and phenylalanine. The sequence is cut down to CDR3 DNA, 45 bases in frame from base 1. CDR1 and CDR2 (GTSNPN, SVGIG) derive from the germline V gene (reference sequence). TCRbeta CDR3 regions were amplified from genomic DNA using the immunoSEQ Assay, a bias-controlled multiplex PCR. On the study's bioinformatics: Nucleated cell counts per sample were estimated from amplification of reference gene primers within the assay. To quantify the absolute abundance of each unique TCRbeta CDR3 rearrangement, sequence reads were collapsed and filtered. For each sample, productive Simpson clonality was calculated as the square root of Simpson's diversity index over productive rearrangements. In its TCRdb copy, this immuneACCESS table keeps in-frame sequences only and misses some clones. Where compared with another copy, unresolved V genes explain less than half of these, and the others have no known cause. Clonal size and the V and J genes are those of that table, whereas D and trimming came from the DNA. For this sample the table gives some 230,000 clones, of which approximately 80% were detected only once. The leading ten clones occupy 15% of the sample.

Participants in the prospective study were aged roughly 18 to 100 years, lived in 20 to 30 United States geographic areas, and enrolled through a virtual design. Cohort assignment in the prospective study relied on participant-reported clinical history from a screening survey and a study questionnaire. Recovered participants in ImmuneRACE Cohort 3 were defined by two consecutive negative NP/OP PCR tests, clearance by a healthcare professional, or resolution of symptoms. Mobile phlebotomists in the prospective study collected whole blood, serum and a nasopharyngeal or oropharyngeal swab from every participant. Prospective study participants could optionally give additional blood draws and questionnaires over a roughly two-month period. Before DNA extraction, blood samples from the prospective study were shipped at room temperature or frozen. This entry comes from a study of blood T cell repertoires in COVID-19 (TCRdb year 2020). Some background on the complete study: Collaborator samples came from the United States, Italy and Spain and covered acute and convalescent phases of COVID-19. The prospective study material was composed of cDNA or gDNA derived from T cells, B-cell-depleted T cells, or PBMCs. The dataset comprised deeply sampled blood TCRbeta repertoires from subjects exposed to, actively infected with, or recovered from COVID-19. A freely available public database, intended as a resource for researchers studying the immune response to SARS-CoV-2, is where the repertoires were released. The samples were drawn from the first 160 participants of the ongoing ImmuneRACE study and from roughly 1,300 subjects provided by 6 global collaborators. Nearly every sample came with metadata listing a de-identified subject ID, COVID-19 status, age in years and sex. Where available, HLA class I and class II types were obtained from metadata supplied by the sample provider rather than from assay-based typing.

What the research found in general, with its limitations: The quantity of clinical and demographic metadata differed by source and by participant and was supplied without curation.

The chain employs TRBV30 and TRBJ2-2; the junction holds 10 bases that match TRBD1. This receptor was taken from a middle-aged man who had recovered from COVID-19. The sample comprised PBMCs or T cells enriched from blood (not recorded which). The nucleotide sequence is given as TGTGCCTACGCTACCGGGACAGGGGACACCGGGGAGCTGTTTTTT. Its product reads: CAYATGTGDTGELFF.